What follows is one TCR beta chain and its context. Its target antigen remains unknown. No base qualities exist here, and no much larger clone lies one base off it. The data belong to a study of cytomegalovirus exposure and HLA in healthy donors (dated by TCRdb to about 2017). At the level of the whole study: In an earlier analysis of approximately 640 of the donors, around 300 Gb of sequence data and 120 million or so unique TCR beta sequences from about 179 million T cells were reported. A separate validation cohort of 100 to 150 different subjects was used in addition to the approximately 640-subject first cohort. Of the roughly 390 genotyped donors, 81% were placed in the genetic ancestry cluster associated with self-reported Caucasian donors. The study aimed to test whether signatures of past pathogen exposure could be identified by cataloging public T cell receptors. The number of typed donors differed by locus: roughly 620-640 for A, B, C, DRB1 and DQB1; approximately 520 for DQA1; approximately 600 for DPA1; and around 470 for DPB1. To predict cytomegalovirus infection status, the study combined high-throughput TCR immunosequencing, statistical association of individual TCRs with disease status, and machine learning. Every discovery cohort repertoire had been produced on one sequencing platform. A later analysis re-analyzed previously published TCR beta repertoires from 500 to 700 donors and added high-resolution HLA genotyping to study TCR occurrence patterns. The study used immunosequencing to profile the T cell repertoires of approximately 640 subjects and linked those repertoires to cytomegalovirus serostatus. Several DR-DQ haplotypes were handled as single units for association and clustering because linkage in the cohort was strong. An earlier analysis of around 540 of the donors applied high-throughput TCR beta sequencing to assess whether each TCR beta V gene segment acted as functional or pseudogenic. On average, about 200,000 unique TCR beta nucleotide sequences were sequenced per donor among some 430 genotyped donors of the cohort, with 15% to 20% of those sequences being non-productive. A later genetic analysis used genome-wide SNP genotypes for about 65% of the 666 donors, treating that subset as a discovery cohort. Rather than using new phenotypic data, the later analysis identified candidate immune exposures from TCR beta sequences and from how often those sequences occurred across donors. About 330 gigabases of sequencing data and around 85 million unique TCR sequences made up an early release that covered 500 to 650 HLA-typed donors. Donor age, sex, ethnicity and CMV serostatus were compiled alongside the repertoire data. Class I and class II HLA loci were covered by the typing at four-digit resolution. What the authors observed across the whole study: According to a later genetic analysis, donors in an Asian-associated ancestry cluster had fewer N-insertions in productive TCRs than the approximately 670-donor mean. HLA typing was unavailable for some donors at each locus, so association tests used only the typed subset. The 87-base-pair reads could not distinguish some IMGT-functional V segments, including TRBV6-2 and TRBV6-3, so those segments were excluded. A further reported finding was that TCR beta sequences accurately predicted the HLA-A and HLA-B alleles for most subjects in the first cohort. When HLA alleles, especially DR and DQ, strongly co-occurred, attributing TCR associations to individual alleles was difficult. Linkage disequilibrium might explain the correlated functional status among segregating V segments, but an unknown experimental factor could not be ruled out. A group of highly shared sequence variants was considered likely to be a technical artifact of the sequencing pipeline. In a later analysis, several top co-occurrence clusters were reported to appear linked to parvovirus B19, influenza, CMV and Epstein-Barr virus. A later analysis found that HLA-associated TCR beta chains were more clonally expanded and had lower generation probabilities than equally common non-associated chains. The cohort was sequenced for TCR beta chains only, and without alpha or paired-chain data the features that could be detected were limited. Around 16 rarely observed V segments, including chromosome 9 orphons, were excluded from the earlier analysis of approximately 600 of the donors because counts were too low. CMV serostatus was the only immune exposure information available for the cohort. A later analysis found that most CMV-associated TCR beta chains appeared HLA-restricted, with HLA associations seemingly driven largely by CMV exposure. Sequencing depth was assumed to be roughly uniform across donors in the presence/absence analyses, though that assumption may not hold. Cytomegalovirus status was reported to be diagnosed by the classifier with high specificity and sensitivity in both the original and validation cohorts. Across donors, most TCR sequences were observed very rarely, whereas some public TCRs were present in many individuals. In vitro tests confirmed that three of the cytomegalovirus-associated TCR beta chains recognize cytomegalovirus antigens. At a false discovery rate of 0.05, a later analysis linked about 17,000 TCR beta sequences to specific HLA alleles. In a later analysis, TCR association rates were found to vary across HLA loci, with the most associated TCRs seen for DRB1 alleles and the fewest for HLA-C alleles. The authors suggested that the approach could potentially be extended to other disease states and immunological phenotypes. In an earlier analysis of under 600 of the donors, most TCR beta V segments were observed in productive rearrangements about 87% or about 30% of the time, broadly matching IMGT annotations. A later genetic analysis associated a missense DCLRE1C variant with V-gene and J-gene trimming of TCR beta chains, and an independent cohort replicated the association. The study gave a list of roughly 150 TCR beta chains associated with cytomegalovirus.

The germline V gene provides CDR1 SGDLS and CDR2 YYNGEE. V and J are truncated by 7 bases and 0 bases respectively, leaving an intervening sequence of 10 bases. The CDR3, cysteine through phenylalanine, is 13 amino acids long. The only DNA kept is the CDR3, 39 bases in frame from the first base. The cohort comprised some 680 healthy bone marrow donors. All cohort members were sampled while nominally healthy, although unrecorded immune exposures were likely present. The donor tested CMV seropositive and was one of the 289 seropositive cohort members. A peripheral blood sample was collected from each donor, and TCR beta sequencing was performed on peripheral blood mononuclear cells. Genomic DNA extraction from the blood cell samples was performed with the Qiagen DNeasy Blood Extraction Kit. Library method: the immunoSEQ multiplex PCR assay. A mixture of 60 forward primers for TCR Vbeta segments and 13 reverse primers for TCR Jbeta segments was used in the multiplex PCR. Amplification of the CDR3 region of rearranged TCR beta genes was performed with a multiplex PCR assay on genomic DNA. On the Illumina HiSeq System, the amplified TCR beta libraries were sequenced as 87-base-pair reads. As for the authors' bioinformatics: Across the roughly 670 repertoires, a later analysis counted approximately 75 million unique TCR beta chains, 9.5 million to 13 million of which were shared by at least two donors. A nearest-neighbor algorithm error-corrected the raw reads and collapsed the reads into unique sequences, merging closely related sequences to remove PCR and sequencing errors. V, D and J gene segments were assigned by aligning CDR3 sequences to IMGT reference sequences. For a sequence to be retained, at least a six-nucleotide match to both a V gene segment and a J gene segment was required. Rearrangements were called productive when the CDR3 lacked stop codons and stayed in frame with V and J; all others were non-productive. CDR3 was defined by IMGT convention, running from the second conserved V-encoded cysteine to the conserved J-encoded phenylalanine. The earlier analysis of some 550 of the donors excluded any sequence lacking an unambiguous match to a single V gene segment. In an earlier analysis of more than 500 of the donors, a V segment was called functional when productive rearrangements were above 56.7%, and segregating when the standard deviation between donors exceeded 5%. A statistical classification framework was built to diagnose cytomegalovirus status from the catalog of TCR beta chain sequences. V and J gene assignment, in a later analysis, came from comparing TCR nucleotide sequences with IMGT/GENE-DB human TR gene sequences. A later analysis assigned CDR3 sequences and most-parsimonious VDJ recombination scenarios with the TCRdist pipeline. A later analysis defined each TCR beta chain by its CDR3 amino acid sequence plus V-gene family, and excluded reads lacking a unique V-gene family. As a way to deal with suspected cross-contamination and a sequencing artifact, a later analysis dropped over 550 nucleotide sequences that were highly shared and had low generation probability. A later analysis calculated a clonal expansion index for each public chain from normalized within-repertoire ranks of inferred template counts. Generation probabilities in a later analysis came from a VDJ recombination model fitted to out-of-frame rearrangements, and those results were checked against IGoR. In a later analysis, hypergeometric tests were used to score TCR-TCR, TCR-HLA and TCR-CMV co-occurrence, with a repertoire-size bias correction applied to TCR pairs. To estimate false discovery rates, a later analysis permuted the HLA or CMV assignments 20 times. In a later analysis, co-occurring TCRs were grouped using DBSCAN, with TCRdist sequence similarity added in when clustering inside HLA-allele-positive subsets. Repertoires with fewer than 30,000 or more than 120,000 public chains, plus five repertoires with anomalous nucleotide sharing, were excluded from co-occurrence clustering. The immuneACCESS repertoire file appears here via TCRdb, limited to in-frame rearrangements. These files lack a portion of the clones; in checked studies, under half of the deficit traces to unresolved V genes, and the cause of the others is not known. For V, J and clone size, that table is used; D and trimming come from the DNA. The sample table lists more than 110,000 clones, approximately 83% of them with a count of one. The ten largest clonotypes hold around 4.3% of the sample.

The sequencing input was PBMCs. The V and J segments used are TRBV9 and TRBJ1-1, with the D gene not confidently named. The sequence came from a man between 40 and 49 years old in good health and CMV-seropositive. Here the CDR3 is given as CASWLHLNTEAFF. The sequenced DNA: TGTGCCAGCTGGTTACACCTGAACACTGAAGCTTTCTTT.